The sequence of this T cell receptor (beta chain) was determined in a study of blood T cell repertoires in COVID-19 (dated by TCRdb to between 2020 and 2021). For context, the study as a whole: Samples from collaborators originated in the United States, Italy and Spain and spanned both the acute and convalescent phases of COVID-19. The repertoires were made available in a free public database intended to serve as a resource for research on the immune response to SARS-CoV-2. Subjects who had been exposed to COVID-19, were actively infected with it, or had recovered from it provided the deeply sampled blood TCRbeta repertoires that made up the dataset. Where available, HLA class I and class II types were taken from metadata supplied by the sample provider and were not determined by assay-based typing. The material from the prospective study consisted of cDNA or gDNA derived from T cells, B-cell-depleted T cells, or PBMCs. The sample metadata nearly always contained a de-identified subject ID, COVID-19 status, age in years and sex. The samples were drawn from two sources: the first 160 participants of the ongoing ImmuneRACE study, and over 1,000 subjects contributed by 6 global collaborators.

Each collaborating institution followed its own protocols to collect whole blood in K2EDTA tubes. Collaborator samples were shipped for TCRbeta analysis as frozen whole blood, isolated PBMCs, or DNA extracted from either sample type. What the study reported, not specific to this receptor: Clinical and demographic metadata were provided uncurated, with the amount varying by source and participant.

The CDR3 runs 17 residues from the cysteine to the phenylalanine. Just CDR3 DNA is preserved here, 51 bases in frame from base 1. CDR1 LGHNA and CDR2 YNFKEQ were looked up in the germline V gene. V is trimmed back by 2 bases and J by 5 bases, and the junction contains 9 bases that no gene match accounts for. TCRbeta CDR3 regions were amplified from genomic DNA using the immunoSEQ Assay, a bias-controlled multiplex PCR. Per the original workflow: Nucleated cell counts per sample were estimated from amplification of reference gene primers within the assay. Sequence reads were collapsed and filtered to measure the absolute abundance of every unique TCRbeta CDR3 rearrangement. For each sample, productive Simpson clonality was calculated by taking the square root of Simpson's diversity index across productive rearrangements. TCRdb re-hosts the immuneACCESS table, in-frame sequences only. Its copies lack some clones; in the studies checked, an unresolved V gene accounts for under half of them, and the cause for the rest is not known. V and J calls plus clone size are reproduced from that table; the DNA served to infer D and trimming. In all, the sample holds under 300,000 clones, and over 65% of those were seen once. The biggest ten clones account for around 3.2% of the sample.

About this clone: Its antigen specificity is not known. There are no base qualities to consult, and no much larger clone falls within one base.

This TCR was sampled from a woman older than 75 with acute or convalescent COVID-19. Recombination connected TRBV4-2 to TRBJ1-4; TRBD1 aligns with 9 central bases. Sequencing input: peripheral blood. The DNA reads as follows: TGTGCCAGCAGCCAAACGAGACCGGGACAGGGAAATGAAAAACTGTTTTTT. Translation gives CASSQTRPGQGNEKLFF.